The clone carrying this T cell receptor (beta chain) was seen at least ten times. The antigen is undetermined. RNA transcripts provided the source from which TCR beta CDR3 regions were amplified. A set of HTBI primers served as the primers for a first-round RT-PCR of the TCR CDR3. Each CDR3 protein gets one entry after TCRdb re-called the multiplex PCR reads with MiXCR. The repertoire includes about half a million distinct CDR3 sequences, around 24% of them detected once, and over 9% sits in the top ten. The source of the sample is a study of T cells in Graves' hyperthyroidism and ophthalmopathy. The length of the CDR3 is 15 residues. Germline lookup yields CDR1 KGHDR and CDR2 SFDVKD. V trimming: 10 bases; J trimming: 0 bases; junction bases outside the gene matches: 10. Study results and caveats: Ophthalmopathy was identified by the model a median about 6.4 months ahead of onset.

The rearrangement links TRBV24-1 to TRBJ2-5; 7 nucleotides match TRBD1. This clonotype was obtained from a woman in her 30s with Graves' ophthalmopathy. Sequenced material: blood. CDR3 nucleotides: TGTGCCACTCGGGGATCCCAGGGGGACCAAGAGACCCAGTACTTC. Translating it yields CATRGSQGDQETQYF.